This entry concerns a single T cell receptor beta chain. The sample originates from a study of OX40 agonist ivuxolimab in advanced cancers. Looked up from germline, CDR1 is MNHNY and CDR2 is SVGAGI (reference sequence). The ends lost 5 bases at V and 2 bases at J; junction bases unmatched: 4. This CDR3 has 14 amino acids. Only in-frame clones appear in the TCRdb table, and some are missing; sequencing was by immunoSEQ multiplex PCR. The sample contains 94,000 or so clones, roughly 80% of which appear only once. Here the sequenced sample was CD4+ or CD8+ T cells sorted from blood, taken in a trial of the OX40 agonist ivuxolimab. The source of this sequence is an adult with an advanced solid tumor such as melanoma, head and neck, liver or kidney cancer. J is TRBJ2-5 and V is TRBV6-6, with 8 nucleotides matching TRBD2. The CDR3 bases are TGTGCCAGCAGTGACGGGGGGGAACAAGAGACCCAGTACTTC. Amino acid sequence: CASSDGGEQETQYF.